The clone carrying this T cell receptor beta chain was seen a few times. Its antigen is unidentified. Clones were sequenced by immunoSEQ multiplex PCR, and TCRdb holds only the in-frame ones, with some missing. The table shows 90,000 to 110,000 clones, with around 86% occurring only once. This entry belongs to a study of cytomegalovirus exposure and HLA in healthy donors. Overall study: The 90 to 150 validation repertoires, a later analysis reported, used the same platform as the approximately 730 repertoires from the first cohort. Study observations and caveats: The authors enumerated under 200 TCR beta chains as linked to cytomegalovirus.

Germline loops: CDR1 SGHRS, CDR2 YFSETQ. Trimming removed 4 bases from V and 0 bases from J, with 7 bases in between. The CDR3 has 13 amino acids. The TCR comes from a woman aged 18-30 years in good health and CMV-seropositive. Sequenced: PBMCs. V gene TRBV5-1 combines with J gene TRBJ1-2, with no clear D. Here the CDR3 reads CASSPQTNYGYTF. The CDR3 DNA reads TGCGCCAGCAGCCCACAGACTAACTATGGCTACACCTTC.